This T cell receptor (beta chain) originates from a study of spatial heterogeneity in lung cancer. The wider study: A strong correlation was found between TCR transcript counts in tumor regions and a T cell module score derived from matched bulk RNA-seq. The mean occurrence of each unique TCR and UMI combination in raw reads exceeded 9.5.

On each TCR cDNA molecule, a unique molecular identifier was present. TCRdb called the 5' RACE reads again in MiXCR, with one record for every CDR3 protein. This table holds around 19,000 distinct CDR3 sequences, around 6.9% found once. Whole-study findings and limits: Tumors with more nonsynonymous mutations had more expanded intratumoral alpha and beta TCRs.

Germline V lookup: CDR1 KGHSH, CDR2 LQKENI. Trimming took off 1 base at V and 7 bases at J, with 3 bases between the two ends. The CDR3 extends over 11 amino acids. This clonotype appeared many times. Its target is unknown. Time point specified: sample taken at primary tumor resection. The input material, whole RNA from tumor, nontumor lung or frozen PBMC, was sequenced unsorted. The sequencing used lung tumor tissue, collected at surgery. This sequence joins TRBV18 and TRBJ2-3; D unresolved. The origin of this receptor is a female donor with early-stage non-small cell lung cancer. CDR3 amino acids: CASSPQNTQYF. Here the CDR3 DNA reads TGTGCCAGCTCACCACAAAATACGCAGTATTTT. The full variable domain, rest sourced from reference TRBV18 and TRBJ2-3, is NAGVMQNPRHLVRRRGQEARLRCSPMKGHSHVYWYRQLPEEGLKFMVYLQKENIIDESGMPKERFSAEFPKEGPSILRIQQVVRGDSAAYFCASSPQNTQYFGPGTRLTVL.